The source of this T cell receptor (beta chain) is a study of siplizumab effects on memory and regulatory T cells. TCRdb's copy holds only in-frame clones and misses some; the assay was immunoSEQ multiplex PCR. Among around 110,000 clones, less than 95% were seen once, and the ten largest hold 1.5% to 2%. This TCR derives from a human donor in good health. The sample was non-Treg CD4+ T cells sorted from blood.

The CDR3 sequence is CASSGVGGVNEQFF. The CDR3 nucleotides are TGCGCCAGCAGTGGGGTCGGGGGGGTCAATGAGCAGTTCTTC. The chain recombines TRBV4-1 with TRBJ2-1, with 8 bases identical to TRBD2. Germline V lookup: CDR1 MGHRA, CDR2 YSYEKL. The CDR3 is 14 residues long. V trimming: 6 bases; J trimming: 6 bases; junction bases outside the gene matches: 7.